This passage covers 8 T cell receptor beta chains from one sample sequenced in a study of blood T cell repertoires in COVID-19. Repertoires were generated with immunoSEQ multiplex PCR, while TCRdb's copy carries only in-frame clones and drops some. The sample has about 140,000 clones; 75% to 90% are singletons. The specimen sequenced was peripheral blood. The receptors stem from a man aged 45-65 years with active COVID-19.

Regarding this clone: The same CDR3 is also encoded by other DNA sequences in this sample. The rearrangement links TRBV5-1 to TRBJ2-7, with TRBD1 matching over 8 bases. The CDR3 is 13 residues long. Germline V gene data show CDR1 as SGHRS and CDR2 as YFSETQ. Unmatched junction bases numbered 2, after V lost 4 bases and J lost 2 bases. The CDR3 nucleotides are TGCGCCAGCAGCCCGACAGGGGCCTACGAGCAGTACTTC. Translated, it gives CASSPTGAYEQYF.

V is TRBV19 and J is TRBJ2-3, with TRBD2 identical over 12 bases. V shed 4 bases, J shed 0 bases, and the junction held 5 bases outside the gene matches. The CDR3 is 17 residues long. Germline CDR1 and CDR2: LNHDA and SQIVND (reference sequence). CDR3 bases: TGTGCCAGTAGTAGAAGACTAGCGGGGGCCAGCACAGATACGCAGTATTTT. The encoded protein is CASSRRLAGASTDTQYF.

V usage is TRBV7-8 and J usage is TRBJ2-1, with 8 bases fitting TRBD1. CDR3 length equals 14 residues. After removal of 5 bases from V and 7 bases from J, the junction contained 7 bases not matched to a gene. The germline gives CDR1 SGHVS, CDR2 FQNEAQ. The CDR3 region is CASSGQGPLNEQFF. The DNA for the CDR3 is TGTGCCAGCAGCGGACAGGGTCCCCTGAATGAGCAGTTCTTC.

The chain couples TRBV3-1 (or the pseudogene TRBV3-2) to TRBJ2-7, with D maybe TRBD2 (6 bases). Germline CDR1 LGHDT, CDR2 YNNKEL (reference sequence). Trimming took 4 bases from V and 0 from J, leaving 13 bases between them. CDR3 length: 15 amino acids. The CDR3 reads CASSRGEVSSYEQYF. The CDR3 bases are TGTGCCAGCAGCCGTGGGGAGGTGAGCTCCTACGAGCAGTACTTC.

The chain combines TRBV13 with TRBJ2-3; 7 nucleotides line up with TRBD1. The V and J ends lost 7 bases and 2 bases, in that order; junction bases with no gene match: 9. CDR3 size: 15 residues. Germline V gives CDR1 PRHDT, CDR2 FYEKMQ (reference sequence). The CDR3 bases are TGTGCCAGCAAGAAGTGGGGACAGTACACAGATACGCAGTATTTT. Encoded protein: CASKKWGQYTDTQYF.

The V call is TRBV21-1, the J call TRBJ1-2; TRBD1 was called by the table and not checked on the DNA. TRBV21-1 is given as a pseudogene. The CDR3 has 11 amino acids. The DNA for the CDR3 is TGTGGGGGCTGTTGGAACTATGGCTACACCTTC. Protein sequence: CGGCWNYGYTF.

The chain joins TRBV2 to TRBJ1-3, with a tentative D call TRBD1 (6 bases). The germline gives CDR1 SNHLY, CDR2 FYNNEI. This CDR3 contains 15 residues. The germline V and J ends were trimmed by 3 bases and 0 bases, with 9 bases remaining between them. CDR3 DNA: TGTGCCAGCAGTGAGAACAGGGCCTCTGGAAACACCATATATTTT. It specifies CASSENRASGNTIYF.

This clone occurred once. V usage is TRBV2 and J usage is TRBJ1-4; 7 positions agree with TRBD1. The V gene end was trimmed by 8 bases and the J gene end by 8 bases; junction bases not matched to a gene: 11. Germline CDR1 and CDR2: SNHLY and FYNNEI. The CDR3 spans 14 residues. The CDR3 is CASGGRQGEEKLFF. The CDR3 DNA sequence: TGTGCCAGCGGGGGAAGACAGGGTGAGGAAAAACTGTTTTTT.